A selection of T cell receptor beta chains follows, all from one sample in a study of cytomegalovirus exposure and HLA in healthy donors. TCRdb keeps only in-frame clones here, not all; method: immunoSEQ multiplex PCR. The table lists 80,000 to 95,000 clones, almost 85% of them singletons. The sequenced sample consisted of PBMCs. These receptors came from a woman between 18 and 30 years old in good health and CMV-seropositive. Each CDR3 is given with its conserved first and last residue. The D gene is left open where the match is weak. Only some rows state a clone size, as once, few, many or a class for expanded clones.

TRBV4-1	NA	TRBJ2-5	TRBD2	TGCGCCAGCAGCCAAGGGACTAGCGGGGGGTTCTGGGAGACCCAGTACTTC	CASSQGTSGGFWETQYF
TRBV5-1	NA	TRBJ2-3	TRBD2	TGCGCCAGCAGCGCCGGGACTAGCGGGGGGCCCACAGATACGCAGTATTTT	CASSAGTSGGPTDTQYF
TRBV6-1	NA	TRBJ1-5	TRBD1	TGTGCCAGCAAGGGGACAGGGGGTATTCAGCCCCAGCATTTT	CASKGTGGIQPQHF
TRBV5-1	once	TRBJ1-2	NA	TGCGCCAGCAGCTTGGCTAAAGACAGCATTAACTATGGCTACACCTTC	CASSLAKDSINYGYTF
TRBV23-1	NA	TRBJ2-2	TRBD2	TGCGCCAGCAGTCAACATAAAAAGACCCATCCGACTAGCGGAACACATCACACCGGGGAGCTGTTTTTT	CASSQHKKTHPTSGTHHTGELFF
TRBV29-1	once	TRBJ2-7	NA	TGCAGCGTTGGGGGCAGGGTCACCTACGAGCAGTACTTC	CSVGGRVTYEQYF
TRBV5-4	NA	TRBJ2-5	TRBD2	TGTGCCAGCAGCTTTAAAGGGCTAGCGGGAGGTGAGACCCAGTACTTC	CASSFKGLAGGETQYF
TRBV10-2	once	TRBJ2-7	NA	TGCGCCAGCAGTTTAGACATCAACTACGAGCAGTACTTC	CASSLDINYEQYF
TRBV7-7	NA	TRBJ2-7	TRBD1	TGTGCTAGCAGCTTAGAACCCGGGACAGCTTACGAGCAGTACTTC	CASSLEPGTAYEQYF
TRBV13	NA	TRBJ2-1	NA	TGTGCCAGCAGCGTCAGCGGGCTGAGCTCCTACAATGAGCAGTTCTTC	CASSVSGLSSYNEQFF
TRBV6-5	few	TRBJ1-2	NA	TGTGCCAGCAGTTTAGCGCTGGCGAATGGCTACACCTTC	CASSLALANGYTF
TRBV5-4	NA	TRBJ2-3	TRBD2	TGTGCCAGCAGTCCAGGACTAGCGGGGGGGCCGGGAACAGATACGCAGTATTTT	CASSPGLAGGPGTDTQYF
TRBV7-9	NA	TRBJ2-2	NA	TGTGCCAGCAGCGGGGGGACAGCCAACACCGGGGAGCTGTTTTTT	CASSGGTANTGELFF
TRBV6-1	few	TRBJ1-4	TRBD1	TGTGCCAGCAGTGCAACTGGCGGGACAGGGGGTGAAAAACTGTTTTTT	CASSATGGTGGEKLFF
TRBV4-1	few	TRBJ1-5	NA	TGCGCCAGCAGCCAAGTTGCTAACAGCAATCAGCCCCAGCATTTC	CASSQVANSNQPQHF
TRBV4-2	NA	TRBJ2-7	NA	TGTGCCAGCAGCCAAGTTCAGGAATACGAGCAGTACTTC	CASSQVQEYEQYF
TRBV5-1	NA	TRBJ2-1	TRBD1	TGCGCCAGCAGCAGGACAGGGGGAAATTCCAATGAGCAGTTCTTC	CASSRTGGNSNEQFF
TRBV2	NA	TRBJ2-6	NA	TGTGCCAGCAGTGCGGGTGGGGCCAACGTCCTGACTTTC	CASSAGGANVLTF
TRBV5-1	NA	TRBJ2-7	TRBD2	TGCGCCAGCAGCTCCGCGGGGGGATACTACGAGCAGTACTTC	CASSSAGGYYEQYF
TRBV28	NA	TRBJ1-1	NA	TGTGCCAGCAGATTAGAGATGGGGCTGTTGGCTTTCTTT	CASRLEMGLLAFF
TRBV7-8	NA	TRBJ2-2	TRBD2	TGTGCCAGCAGCCGAGGGACTAGGGGCGGCGGGGAGCTGTTTTTT	CASSRGTRGGGELFF
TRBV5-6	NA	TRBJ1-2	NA	TGTGCCAGCAAGCTTGACTATGGCTACCCCTTC	CASKLDYGYPF
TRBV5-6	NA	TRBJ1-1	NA	TGTGCCAGCAGCGACACGGGGACTGAAGCTTTCTTT	CASSDTGTEAFF
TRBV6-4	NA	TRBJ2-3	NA	TGTGCCAGCAGCACCGGGATCGGTGTCACAGATACGCAGTATTTT	CASSTGIGVTDTQYF
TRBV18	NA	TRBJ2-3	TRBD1	TGTGCCAGCTCAGCTGTGGGACAGGTTGGCGATACGCAGTATTTT	CASSAVGQVGDTQYF
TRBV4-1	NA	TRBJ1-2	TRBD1	TGCGCCAGCAGCCAAGTGGGACAGGTTAACTATGGCTACACCTTC	CASSQVGQVNYGYTF
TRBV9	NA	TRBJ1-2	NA	TGTGCCAGCAGCGTAGGAGTCCAGGCAGAGAATGGCTACACCTTC	CASSVGVQAENGYTF
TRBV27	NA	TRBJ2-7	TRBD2	TGTGCCAGCAGTTCCTCACATCTAGCGCGGGAGATCTACGAGCAGTACTTC	CASSSSHLAREIYEQYF
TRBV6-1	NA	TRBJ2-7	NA	TGTGCCAGCCGTCCCCCGGGCCAGGAAGCGGTCGAGCAGTACTTC	CASRPPGQEAVEQYF
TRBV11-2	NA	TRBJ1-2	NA	TGTGCCAGCAGCCCAAACACCTACTATGGCTACACCTTC	CASSPNTYYGYTF
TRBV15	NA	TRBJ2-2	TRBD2	TGTGCCACCAGCACAGACCCCCGCGTGCTAGCGGGCACCGGGGAGCTGTTTTTT	CATSTDPRVLAGTGELFF
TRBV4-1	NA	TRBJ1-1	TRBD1	TGCGCCAGCAGCCAACCCCGGGACAGGGGCATGAACACTGAAGCTTTCTTT	CASSQPRDRGMNTEAFF
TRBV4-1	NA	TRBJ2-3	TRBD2	TGCGCCAGCAGCCAAGAATCGGCTAGCGGCCCCACAGATACGCAGTATTTT	CASSQESASGPTDTQYF
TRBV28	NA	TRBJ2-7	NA	TGTGCCAGCAGCCACTACGTCGGGTCCTACGAGCAGTACTTC	CASSHYVGSYEQYF
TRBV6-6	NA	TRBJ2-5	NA	TGTGCCAGCAGTAAAACTCAGGGTGGAGAGACCCAGTACTTC	CASSKTQGGETQYF
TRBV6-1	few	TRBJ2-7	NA	TGTGCCAGCAGGGCATCCAGCTCCTACGAGCAGTACTTC	CASRASSSYEQYF
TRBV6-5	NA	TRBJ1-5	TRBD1	TGTGCCAGTGGGGATCGACAGGGGAAGGATCAGCCCCAGCATTTT	CASGDRQGKDQPQHF
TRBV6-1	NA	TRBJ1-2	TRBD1	TGTGCCAGCAGACTACAGGGGGACCGGGGCTACACCTTC	CASRLQGDRGYTF
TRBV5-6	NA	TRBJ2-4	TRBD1	TGTGCCAGCAGCTGGGGACAGCAAAACATTCAGTACTTC	CASSWGQQNIQYF
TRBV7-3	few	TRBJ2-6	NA	TGTGCCAGCAGCTTAGACACTCTCACGGGGGCCAACGTCCTGACTTTC	CASSLDTLTGANVLTF
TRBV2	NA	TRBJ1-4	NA	TGTGCCAGCATGGTTTATAAGGGGGCTAATGAAAAACTGTTTTTT	CASMVYKGANEKLFF
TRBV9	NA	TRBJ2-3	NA	TGTGCCAGCAGCGTAGCTAGCACAGATACGCAGTATTTT	CASSVASTDTQYF
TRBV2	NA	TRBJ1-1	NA	TGTGCTGGCGCGGCGGGGACTGAAGCTTTCTTT	CAGAAGTEAFF
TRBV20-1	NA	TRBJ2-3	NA	TGCAGTGGAGCTAGCACAGATACGCAGTATTTT	CSGASTDTQYF